Presented here are 5 T cell receptor beta chains from one specimen sequenced in a study of cytomegalovirus exposure and HLA in healthy donors. With 60 Vbeta and 13 Jbeta primers, the PCR was carried out. Sequencing was performed with immunoSEQ multiplex PCR; in TCRdb, only in-frame clones are kept and a portion is missing. The table has about 150,000 clones, about four fifths seen once. Sequencing was performed on PBMCs. The receptors shown here come from a man aged 25 to 45 in good health and CMV-seropositive.

The gene calls are TRBV29-1 and TRBJ1-1, with 7 positions matching TRBD1. The CDR3 totals 15 residues. Germline CDR1 and CDR2: SQVTM and ANQGSEA. V dropped 4 bases and J dropped 7; count of bases not matched to a gene: 15. The CDR3 here is CSVVSSRAQGLEAFF. The CDR3 nucleotides are TGCAGCGTTGTCTCCTCCAGGGCACAGGGGCTTGAAGCTTTCTTT.

This sequence joins TRBV7-2 and TRBJ2-7; 8 bases line up with TRBD2. The CDR3 runs 15 residues. V lost 0 bases and J lost 7; bases outside the gene matches: 8. In germline, CDR1 is SGHTA, CDR2 FQGNSA. CDR3 nucleotide sequence: TGTGCCAGCAGCTTAGCTGTGACTAGCGATGGGGAGCAGTACTTC. Translation gives CASSLAVTSDGEQYF.

The chain links TRBV2 to TRBJ1-1; weak D call: TRBD1 (5 bases). Germline lookup yields CDR1 SNHLY and CDR2 FYNNEI. The V end lost 4 bases, the J end lost 6 bases, and 18 bases lay between the germline ends. The CDR3 totals 15 residues. CDR3 sequence reads: CASSGAQAALAEAFF. The CDR3 DNA reads as TGTGCCAGCAGTGGAGCACAGGCCGCCCTCGCTGAAGCTTTCTTT.

The rearrangement joins TRBV10-3 to TRBJ2-7; D perhaps matches TRBD1 (5 bases). The V end was cut by 5 bases, the J end by 3 bases, with 11 bases between. Germline V CDR1 and CDR2: ENHRY, SYGVKD. The length of the CDR3 is 13 residues. CDR3 loop: CAISFAGFYEQYF. CDR3 in DNA: TGTGCCATCAGTTTCGCAGGGTTCTACGAGCAGTACTTC.

The chain joins TRBV29-1 to TRBJ2-3; D is ambiguous. Trimming shortened V by 4 bases and J by 0 bases, and 8 bases separated the two germline ends. The CDR3 spans 13 residues. Germline assignment: CDR1 SQVTM and CDR2 ANQGSEA. The CDR3 protein is CSVATVSTDTQYF. CDR3 sequence (DNA): TGCAGCGTTGCCACGGTTAGCACAGATACGCAGTATTTT.